The rows below give T cell receptor beta chains drawn from one sample of a study of T-cell memory formation after mild COVID-19. TCRdb independently ran MiXCR on the 5' RACE reads; one entry per CDR3 protein. The sample contains about 360,000 distinct CDR3 sequences, 10% to 15% of which appear only once. The sequencing sample was made of PBMCs or a T cell subset sorted from them (not recorded which). The receptor set was obtained from a man aged 18-30 years who had mild COVID-19 (a few samples of this study predate the infection). Cell type and time point are not known. The CDR3 runs from the conserved cysteine through the conserved F or W. The D gene is left open where the match is weak. Only some rows state a clone size, as once, few, many or a class for expanded clones.

D gene: NA; clone size: few; CDR3 length: 16; J gene: TRBJ2-3; V gene: TRBV20-1; CDR3 DNA: TGCAGTGCTGGCGGCGTAAGGCGGGGTCTGGTAGATACGCAGTATTTT; CDR3 protein: CSAGGVRRGLVDTQYF
D gene: TRBD1; clone size: NA; CDR3 length: 15; J gene: TRBJ1-4; V gene: TRBV9; CDR3 DNA: TGTGCCAGCAGCGGACCAGGGGGCGACGGTGAAAAACTGTTTTTT; CDR3 protein: CASSGPGGDGEKLFF
D gene: NA; clone size: NA; CDR3 length: 15; J gene: TRBJ2-3; V gene: TRBV5-1; CDR3 DNA: TGCGCCAGCAGCTTGAGAAATACAGGGACAGATACGCAGTATTTT; CDR3 protein: CASSLRNTGTDTQYF
D gene: NA; clone size: few; CDR3 length: 19; J gene: TRBJ2-2; V gene: TRBV10-3; CDR3 DNA: TGTGCCATCAGTGACCGCGAAGGGCAGGGGACCACGAACACCGGGGAGCTGTTTTTT; CDR3 protein: CAISDREGQGTTNTGELFF
D gene: TRBD1; clone size: NA; CDR3 length: 15; J gene: TRBJ1-1; V gene: TRBV6-5; CDR3 DNA: TGTGCCAGCAGTTTGTCGGGACAGCAGAACACTGAAGCTTTCTTT; CDR3 protein: CASSLSGQQNTEAFF
D gene: NA; clone size: few; CDR3 length: 14; J gene: TRBJ2-7; V gene: TRBV9; CDR3 DNA: TGTGCCAGCAGCGTGACACCGGGACCCTACGAGCAGTACTTC; CDR3 protein: CASSVTPGPYEQYF
D gene: NA; clone size: NA; CDR3 length: 15; J gene: TRBJ2-1; V gene: TRBV7-2; CDR3 DNA: TGTGCCAGCAGCTTAGTGCGATTTGGGGGCAATGAGCAGTTCTTC; CDR3 protein: CASSLVRFGGNEQFF
D gene: TRBD1; clone size: NA; CDR3 length: 14; J gene: TRBJ2-7; V gene: TRBV20-1; CDR3 DNA: TGCAGTGCTAGAGATAAGGAGACAGGGTTCGAGCAGTACTTC; CDR3 protein: CSARDKETGFEQYF
D gene: NA; clone size: NA; CDR3 length: 17; J gene: TRBJ1-2; V gene: TRBV4-3; CDR3 DNA: TGCGCCAGCAGCCCACCTCAGGGGTCGGGCGCTAACTATGGCTACACCTTC; CDR3 protein: CASSPPQGSGANYGYTF
D gene: NA; clone size: NA; CDR3 length: 13; J gene: TRBJ1-5; V gene: TRBV20-1; CDR3 DNA: TGCAGTGCTTCCGGCAGGGAAGGCCAGCCCCAGCATTTT; CDR3 protein: CSASGREGQPQHF
D gene: NA; clone size: NA; CDR3 length: 15; J gene: TRBJ1-5; V gene: TRBV6-5; CDR3 DNA: TGTGCCAGCAGTTACTCGGGGGCAGGGCCTTGGCCCCAGCATTTT; CDR3 protein: CASSYSGAGPWPQHF
D gene: NA; clone size: NA; CDR3 length: 11; J gene: TRBJ2-3; V gene: TRBV29-1; CDR3 DNA: TGCAGCGTTGATGTTTCAGATACGCAGTATTTT; CDR3 protein: CSVDVSDTQYF
D gene: TRBD1; clone size: NA; CDR3 length: 16; J gene: TRBJ1-4; V gene: TRBV23-1; CDR3 DNA: TGCGCCAGCCGGGACAGGGGGAATGCAACTAATGAAAAACTGTTTTTT; CDR3 protein: CASRDRGNATNEKLFF
D gene: NA; clone size: few; CDR3 length: 13; J gene: TRBJ1-5; V gene: TRBV6-5; CDR3 DNA: TGTGCCAGCAGTTACTCGTACGAAATGCCCCAGCATTTT; CDR3 protein: CASSYSYEMPQHF
D gene: NA; clone size: few; CDR3 length: 14; J gene: TRBJ2-7; V gene: TRBV10-3; CDR3 DNA: TGTGCCATCAGTGAGACAGGCCGAGGATACGAGCAGTACTTC; CDR3 protein: CAISETGRGYEQYF
D gene: TRBD1; clone size: few; CDR3 length: 15; J gene: TRBJ2-7; V gene: TRBV4-2; CDR3 DNA: TGTGCCAGCAGCCTGCCGGGACAGGGTATCGGCGAGCAGTACTTC; CDR3 protein: CASSLPGQGIGEQYF
D gene: NA; clone size: few; CDR3 length: 15; J gene: TRBJ2-3; V gene: TRBV4-1; CDR3 DNA: TGCGCCAGCAGCCAAGTACTCGGGAGCACAGATACGCAGTATTTT; CDR3 protein: CASSQVLGSTDTQYF
D gene: NA; clone size: NA; CDR3 length: 11; J gene: TRBJ1-1; V gene: TRBV7-9; CDR3 DNA: TGTGCCAGCAGCCCCTGGGCTGAAGCTTTCTTT; CDR3 protein: CASSPWAEAFF
D gene: NA; clone size: few; CDR3 length: 15; J gene: TRBJ2-5; V gene: TRBV7-8; CDR3 DNA: TGTGCCAGCAGCTTAGCCGGGTCCCCACCCGGGACCCAGTACTTC; CDR3 protein: CASSLAGSPPGTQYF
D gene: NA; clone size: few; CDR3 length: 15; J gene: TRBJ2-3; V gene: TRBV28; CDR3 DNA: TGTGCCAGCAGTTTGGGAGAGACTAGCACAGATACGCAGTATTTT; CDR3 protein: CASSLGETSTDTQYF
D gene: NA; clone size: few; CDR3 length: 13; J gene: TRBJ2-6; V gene: TRBV10-3; CDR3 DNA: TGTGCCATTACCCAAAGCGGGGCCAACGTCCTGACTTTC; CDR3 protein: CAITQSGANVLTF
D gene: TRBD2; clone size: many; CDR3 length: 20; J gene: TRBJ2-5; V gene: TRBV7-2; CDR3 DNA: TGTGCCAGCAGCTTAGCCCCGTCGGGGTTGAGCGGGGGGATCCAAGAGACCCAGTACTTC; CDR3 protein: CASSLAPSGLSGGIQETQYF
D gene: TRBD2; clone size: few; CDR3 length: 15; J gene: TRBJ2-5; V gene: TRBV3-1; CDR3 DNA: TGTGCCAGCAGCGGAAGCGGGGGGGTCCAAGAGACCCAGTACTTC; CDR3 protein: CASSGSGGVQETQYF
D gene: NA; clone size: few; CDR3 length: 13; J gene: TRBJ1-1; V gene: TRBV6-5; CDR3 DNA: TGTGCCAGCAGGCTCACAGGGAGCACTGAAGCTTTCTTT; CDR3 protein: CASRLTGSTEAFF
D gene: TRBD1; clone size: NA; CDR3 length: 15; J gene: TRBJ1-6; V gene: TRBV20-1; CDR3 DNA: TGCAGTGCTACAGGGACAGGGGGCATTTATTCACCCCTCCACTTT; CDR3 protein: CSATGTGGIYSPLHF
D gene: NA; clone size: few; CDR3 length: 15; J gene: TRBJ1-2; V gene: TRBV6-2/TRBV6-3; CDR3 DNA: TGTGCCAGCAGAAGAGACGGGCAGCTGAACTATGGCTACACCTTC; CDR3 protein: CASRRDGQLNYGYTF
D gene: NA; clone size: few; CDR3 length: 14; J gene: TRBJ1-6; V gene: TRBV3-1; CDR3 DNA: TGTGCCAGCAGCCAAGGACTGTGGAATTCACCCCTCCACTTT; CDR3 protein: CASSQGLWNSPLHF
D gene: NA; clone size: NA; CDR3 length: 14; J gene: TRBJ1-1; V gene: TRBV6-5; CDR3 DNA: TGTGCCAGCAGCTCTGGACCTACCCACACTGAAGCTTTCTTT; CDR3 protein: CASSSGPTHTEAFF
D gene: TRBD2; clone size: many; CDR3 length: 15; J gene: TRBJ2-3; V gene: TRBV4-2; CDR3 DNA: TGTGCCAGCAGCCAGGAAGCGGGACGCACAGATACGCAGTATTTT; CDR3 protein: CASSQEAGRTDTQYF
D gene: NA; clone size: few; CDR3 length: 14; J gene: TRBJ2-2; V gene: TRBV4-1; CDR3 DNA: TGCGCCAGCAGCCAGAACCCTACTACCGGGGAGCTGTTTTTT; CDR3 protein: CASSQNPTTGELFF
D gene: NA; clone size: few; CDR3 length: 16; J gene: TRBJ1-2; V gene: TRBV4-1; CDR3 DNA: TGCGCCAGCAGCCAAGTTGGGGACGAGTACAACTATGGCTACACCTTC; CDR3 protein: CASSQVGDEYNYGYTF
D gene: TRBD1; clone size: few; CDR3 length: 16; J gene: TRBJ2-1; V gene: TRBV7-9; CDR3 DNA: TGTGCCAGCAGCTTAGCCGGGACAGGGGCCTACAATGAGCAGTTCTTC; CDR3 protein: CASSLAGTGAYNEQFF
D gene: NA; clone size: NA; CDR3 length: 16; J gene: TRBJ2-1; V gene: TRBV6-6; CDR3 DNA: TGTGCCAGCAGTTACTCGAGGGGGGACCTTTACAATGAGCAGTTCTTC; CDR3 protein: CASSYSRGDLYNEQFF